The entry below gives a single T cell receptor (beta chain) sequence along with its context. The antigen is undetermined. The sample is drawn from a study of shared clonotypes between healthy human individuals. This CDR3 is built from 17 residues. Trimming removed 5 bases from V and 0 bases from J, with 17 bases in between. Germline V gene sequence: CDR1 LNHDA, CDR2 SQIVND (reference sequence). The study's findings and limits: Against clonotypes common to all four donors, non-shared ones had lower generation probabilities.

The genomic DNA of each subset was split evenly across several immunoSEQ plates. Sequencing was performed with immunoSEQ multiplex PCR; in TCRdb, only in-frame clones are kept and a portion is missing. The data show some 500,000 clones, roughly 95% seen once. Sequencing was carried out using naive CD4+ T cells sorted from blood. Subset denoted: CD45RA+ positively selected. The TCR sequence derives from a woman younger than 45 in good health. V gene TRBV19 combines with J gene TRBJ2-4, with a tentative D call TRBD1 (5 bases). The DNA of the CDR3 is TGTGCCAGTAGTGTACAAGGGGCTGCTTTAGCCAAAAACATTCAGTACTTC. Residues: CASSVQGAALAKNIQYF.